These 24 T cell receptor beta chains were all obtained from the same sample, sequenced in a study of T cell responses to AZD1222 COVID-19 vaccine. Sequencing was performed with immunoSEQ multiplex PCR; in TCRdb, only in-frame clones are kept and a portion is missing. The sample lists more than 100,000 clones, 80% to 90% occurring once. Sample: peripheral blood, taken on day 0 of AZD1222 vaccination. These receptors all stem from an adult in good health.

This clone was counted once. This chain connects TRBV28 to TRBJ1-2; D is perhaps TRBD1 (5 bases). Trimming removed 6 bases from V and 6 bases from J, with 11 bases in between. In germline, CDR1 is MDHEN, CDR2 SYDVKM. There are 12 residues in the CDR3. CDR3 DNA: TGTGCCAGCAGACCCGTCAGGGATGGCTACACCTTC. Translating it yields CASRPVRDGYTF.

The chain employs TRBV11-2 and TRBJ1-1, with D possibly TRBD1 on 5 matching bases. Germline V gene lookup returns CDR1 SGHAT and CDR2 FQNNGV. V was shortened by 4 bases and J by 4 bases, with 13 bases between the two germline ends. This CDR3 region has 14 residues. The CDR3 coding sequence is TGTGCCAGCAGCTGGGACGGGAGTGTCACTGAAGCTTTCTTT. It translates to CASSWDGSVTEAFF.

The rearrangement uses TRBV4-3 and TRBJ1-6; D unclear. V was shortened by 6 bases and J by 10 bases, with 19 bases between the two germline ends. CDR1 is LGHNA and CDR2 is YSLEER in the germline V gene. The CDR3 is 15 amino acids. CDR3 residues: CASSPAALHLSPLHF. Here the CDR3 DNA reads TGCGCCAGCAGTCCGGCGGCCCTCCACTTATCACCCCTCCACTTT.

The V and J genes are TRBV19 and TRBJ1-5; D ambiguous. Germline values: CDR1 LNHDA, CDR2 SQIVND (reference sequence). V was pared by 4 bases and J by 5 bases, with 9 bases between. The CDR3 is made up of 13 amino acids. CDR3 sequence reads: CASSNNRHQPQHF. CDR3 nucleotides: TGTGCCAGTAGTAATAACCGGCATCAGCCCCAGCATTTT.

The V call is TRBV11-2, the J call TRBJ2-7; D is unresolved. This CDR3 is 16 amino acids long. Germline V gene sequence: CDR1 SGHAT, CDR2 FQNNGV. Trimming shortened V by 5 bases and J by 9 bases, and 26 bases separated the two germline ends. The CDR3 bases are TGTGCCAGCAGCATACTTAAAAGGGATTCCCCTAAAGGGCAGTACTTC. It encodes CASSILKRDSPKGQYF.

This clone was detected only a few times. The rearrangement uses TRBV28 and TRBJ1-1; tentative D call: TRBD1 (5 bases). Trimming pared 5 bases from V and 0 bases from J, leaving 10 bases between. Germline V CDR1 and CDR2: MDHEN, SYDVKM. The CDR3 is 14 amino acids. CDR3 in DNA: TGTGCCAGCAGTCGCAGGGTTCTGAACACTGAAGCTTTCTTT. This encodes CASSRRVLNTEAFF.

As DNA, the CDR3 is TGTGCCAGCAGTGACGAGGGCCAACAGGCCCAGCAGCGAAACACCATATATTTT. Translation gives CASSDEGQQAQQRNTIYF. The chain carries TRBV6-4 and TRBJ1-3, with D possibly matching TRBD1 (5 bases). The germline V gene encodes CDR1 MRHNA and CDR2 SNTAGT. Trimming removed 2 bases at V and 5 bases at J, with 22 bases between. The CDR3 extends over 18 amino acids.

The chain couples TRBV30 to TRBJ2-3; 10 bases are shared with TRBD2. Germline CDR1 is GTSNPN and CDR2 is SVGIG (reference sequence). The CDR3 is 16 amino acids. J was trimmed by 6 bases and V by 2 bases; bases with no gene match: 11. The CDR3 sequence: CAWSPLGLAGEDTQYF. CDR3 nucleotide sequence: TGTGCCTGGAGTCCCCTTGGGCTAGCGGGAGAGGATACGCAGTATTTT.

The chain uses TRBV5-1 and TRBJ2-7; D is tentatively TRBD1 or TRBD2 (6 bases each). The length of the CDR3 is 17 residues. With 0 bases removed from V and 5 bases from J, the gap between germline ends came to 21 bases. CDR1 and CDR2 from the germline V gene are SGHRS and YFSETQ. CDR3 sequence: CASSLGRRGALTNEQYF. CDR3 sequence (DNA): TGCGCCAGCAGCTTGGGGCGGAGGGGGGCCTTAACTAACGAGCAGTACTTC.

V is TRBV11-2 and J is TRBJ2-1; 8 bases align to TRBD2. CDR3 size: 16 residues. J gave up 6 bases and V 5 bases, and 12 bases lay outside the gene matches. Germline V CDR1 and CDR2: SGHAT, FQNNGV. The CDR3 here is CASSLAGGHSTNEQFF. The CDR3 DNA is TGTGCCAGCAGCCTGGCGGGGGGCCACTCAACCAATGAGCAGTTCTTC.

The gene calls are TRBV25-1 and TRBJ2-1, with D tentatively TRBD2 (6 bases). Per germline, CDR1 MGHDK and CDR2 SYGVNS. The CDR3 has 15 residues. V shed 6 bases and J shed 12 bases, with 24 bases lying between them. The CDR3 bases are TGTGCCAGCAGAGAGACCGGGGCCTCGGGGGAGGCGCAGTTCTTC. Residues: CASRETGASGEAQFF. The whole variable domain, remainder taken from reference TRBV25-1 and TRBJ2-1, is EADIYQTPRYLVIGTGKKITLECSQTMGHDKMYWYQQDPGMELHLIHYSYGVNSTEKGDLSSESTVSRIRTEHFPLTLESARPSHTSQYLCASRETGASGEAQFFGPGTRLTVL.

Written as DNA, the CDR3 is TGCGCCAGCAGACAGGGACTAGCGGGAGCCGGGGAGCTGTTTTTT. Translating gives CASRQGLAGAGELFF. This chain connects TRBV10-1 to TRBJ2-2; TRBD2 agrees at 14 bases. The CDR3 length is 15 residues. Germline V gene data show CDR1 as WNHNN and CDR2 as SYGVQD (reference sequence). The V and J ends lost 6 bases and 6 bases, in that order; junction bases with no gene match: 3.

The sample holds one count of this clone. The chain has TRBV5-6 and TRBJ1-4; D not certain. The CDR3 is 14 residues long. CDR1 is SGHDT and CDR2 is YYEEEE in the germline V gene. The ends were cut back, 2 bases at V and 10 bases at J, with 15 bases in the middle. CDR3 nucleotides: TGTGCCAGCAGCTTAAAGCGGGCAACGGGAAAACTGTTTTTT. This sequence encodes CASSLKRATGKLFF.

This clone is a singleton in its sample. The chain employs TRBV20-1 and TRBJ1-1; D unresolved. The CDR3 loop spans 11 amino acids. Germline V gene data show CDR1 as DFQATT and CDR2 as SNEGSKA (reference sequence). Trimming stripped 3 bases from V and 6 bases from J, with 8 bases between. This CDR3 is CSASGPAEAFF. The CDR3 nucleotides are TGCAGTGCTAGTGGTCCGGCTGAAGCTTTCTTT.

The chain links TRBV16 to TRBJ2-1, with TRBD2 as a possible D gene (6 bases). The CDR3 has 13 amino acids. Trimming took 3 bases from V and 4 from J, leaving 7 bases between them. CDR1 KGHSY and CDR2 FQNENV come from the germline V gene. CDR3 sequence: CASSQGGYNEQFF. CDR3 DNA sequence: TGTGCCAGCAGCCAGGGGGGTTACAATGAGCAGTTCTTC.

V is TRBV10-3 and J is TRBJ1-6, with D perhaps TRBD1 (5 bases). The CDR3 is 14 residues long. From germline, CDR1 is ENHRY and CDR2 SYGVKD. V gave up 2 bases and J gave up 6 bases, with 8 bases separating them. The CDR3 nucleotides are TGTGCCATCAGTGAGACAGGAAGTAATTCACCCCTCCACTTT. Protein sequence: CAISETGSNSPLHF.

V gene TRBV7-9 combines with J gene TRBJ1-3; 10 bases match TRBD1. Germline loops: CDR1 SEHNR, CDR2 FQNEAQ (reference sequence). The J segment lost 1 base and the V segment lost 4 bases, leaving 7 bases of the junction unmatched. This CDR3 is built from 17 residues. The CDR3 DNA follows: TGTGCCAGCAGCTCACGCGGGGGACAGGGGTCTGGAAACACCATATATTTT. It specifies CASSSRGGQGSGNTIYF.

The gene calls are TRBV7-2 and TRBJ2-1; D possibly corresponds to TRBD2 (7 bases). The V gene's germline CDR1 is SGHTA and CDR2 FQGNSA. The CDR3 length is 17 residues. The V end lost 0 bases, the J end lost 7 bases, and 19 bases lay between the germline ends. Here the CDR3 DNA reads TGTGCCAGCAGCTTAGCGCTAGGTGTGAGGGGGGGAAATGAGCAGTTCTTC. Translating it yields CASSLALGVRGGNEQFF.

This clone was recorded a few times. The rearrangement links TRBV2 to TRBJ2-2; D remains unclear. Trimming pared 4 bases from V and 7 bases from J, leaving 10 bases between. Germline-derived CDR1 and CDR2 are SNHLY and FYNNEI. This CDR3 contains 13 residues. The CDR3 reads CASSVRASGELFF. Written as DNA, the CDR3 is TGTGCCAGCAGTGTTAGGGCTAGCGGGGAGCTGTTTTTT.

This clone was seen only once. V and J are TRBV27 and TRBJ1-5; 7 bases align to TRBD1. The CDR3 is made up of 14 amino acids. From germline, CDR1 is MNHEY and CDR2 SMNVEV (reference sequence). V was clipped by 6 bases and J by 7 bases; unmatched bases: 9. CDR3 in DNA: TGTGCCAGCAGCCCCGACAGGGAGGGGCAGCCCCAGCATTTT. Protein sequence: CASSPDREGQPQHF.

V usage is TRBV30 and J usage is TRBJ2-7, with a tentative D call TRBD2 (6 bases). CDR1 is GTSNPN and CDR2 is SVGIG in the germline V gene (reference sequence). CDR3 length: 13 residues. Trimming shortened V by 0 bases and J by 4 bases, and 10 bases separated the two germline ends. CDR3 coding DNA: TGTGCCTGGAGTGTAGGGAGGAGGTACGAGCAGTACTTC. Residues: CAWSVGRRYEQYF.

V gene TRBV28 combines with J gene TRBJ2-7, with 10 bases lining up with TRBD2. The CDR3 runs 15 residues. CDR1 is MDHEN and CDR2 is SYDVKM in the germline V gene. The J segment lost 5 bases and the V segment lost 3 bases, leaving 7 bases of the junction unmatched. The CDR3 DNA follows: TGTGCCAGCAGTTTCCAGCGGGGGGGCCCTAACGAGCAGTACTTC. It translates to CASSFQRGGPNEQYF.

V and J are TRBV7-6 and TRBJ2-1; D might be TRBD1 (6 bases). This CDR3 region has 18 residues. Germline CDR1 is SGHVS and CDR2 is FNYEAQ. The V gene lost 5 bases and the J gene lost 1 base, with 21 bases spanning the gap. CDR3 sequence reads: CASSRIPVDRLSYNEQFF. As DNA, the CDR3 is TGTGCCAGCAGCCGCATACCCGTCGACAGGCTTTCCTACAATGAGCAGTTCTTC.

V gene TRBV9 combines with J gene TRBJ2-2; D is uncertain. V was trimmed by 3 bases and J by 5 bases, leaving 14 bases between them. CDR3 length equals 15 residues. Germline CDR1 is SGDLS and CDR2 is YYNGEE. The CDR3 reads CASSASPAGTGELFF. CDR3 DNA sequence: TGTGCCAGCAGCGCCTCCCCTGCAGGAACCGGGGAGCTGTTTTTT.